This T cell receptor (beta chain) was sequenced during a study of T cell changes during pregnancy in multiple sclerosis. The assay was immunoSEQ multiplex PCR, and TCRdb's table has in-frame clones only and misses some. The table records about 18,000 clones, 84% of them present only once. Germline CDR1 reads LNHDA; CDR2 reads SQIVND (reference sequence). The CDR3 covers 17 residues. V dropped 4 bases and J dropped 5; count of bases not matched to a gene: 12. This clone was seen a single time. The sample here was CD8+ T cells from peripheral blood mononuclear cells, taken in the third trimester of pregnancy. The rearrangement links TRBV19 to TRBJ2-5; the match to TRBD2 covers 11 bases. The source of this sequence is a female donor in good health, enrolled as a control in a pregnancy study. The CDR3 loop reads CASSTPRVAGGQETQYF. CDR3 coding DNA: TGTGCCAGTAGTACCCCCCGGGTAGCGGGGGGGCAGGAGACCCAGTACTTC.